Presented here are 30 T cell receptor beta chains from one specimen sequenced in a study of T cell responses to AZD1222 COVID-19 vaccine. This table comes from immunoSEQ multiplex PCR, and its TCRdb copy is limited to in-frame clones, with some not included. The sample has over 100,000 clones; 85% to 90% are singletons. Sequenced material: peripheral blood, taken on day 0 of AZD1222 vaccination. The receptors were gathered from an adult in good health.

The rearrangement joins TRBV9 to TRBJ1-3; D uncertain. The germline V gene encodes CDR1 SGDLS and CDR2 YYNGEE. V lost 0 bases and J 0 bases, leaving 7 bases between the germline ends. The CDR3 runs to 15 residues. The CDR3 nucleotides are TGTGCCAGCAGCGTAGACTGGGACTCTGGAAACACCATATATTTT. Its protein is CASSVDWDSGNTIYF. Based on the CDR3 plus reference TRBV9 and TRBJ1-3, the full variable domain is DSGVTQTPKHLITATGQRVTLRCSPRSGDLSVYWYQQSLDQGLQFLIQYYNGEERAKGNILERFSAQQFPDLHSELNLSSLELGDSALYFCASSVDWDSGNTIYFGEGSWLTVV.

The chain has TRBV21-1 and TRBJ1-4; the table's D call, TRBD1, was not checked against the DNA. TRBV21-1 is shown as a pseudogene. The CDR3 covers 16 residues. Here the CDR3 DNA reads TGTGCCAGCAGCAAAGTTTGGACATTCACCCATGAAAAACTGTTTTTT. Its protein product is CASSKVWTFTHEKLFF.

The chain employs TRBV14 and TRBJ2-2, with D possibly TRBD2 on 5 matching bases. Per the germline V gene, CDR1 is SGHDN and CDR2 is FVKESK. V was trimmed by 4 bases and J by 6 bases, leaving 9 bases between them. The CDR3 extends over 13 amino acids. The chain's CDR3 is CASSPQEAGELFF. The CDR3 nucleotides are TGTGCCAGCAGCCCCCAGGAGGCCGGGGAGCTGTTTTTT.

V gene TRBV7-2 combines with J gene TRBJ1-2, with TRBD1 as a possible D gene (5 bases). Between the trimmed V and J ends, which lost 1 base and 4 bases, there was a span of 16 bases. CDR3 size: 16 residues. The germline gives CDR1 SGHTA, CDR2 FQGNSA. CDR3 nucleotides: TGTGCCAGCAGCTTAGGCCCGGGGGATATCGGCTATGGCTACACCTTC. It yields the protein CASSLGPGDIGYGYTF.

The CDR3 loop is CASSIGTEAYEQYF. The DNA for the CDR3 is TGTGCCAGCAGCATTGGGACGGAAGCCTACGAGCAGTACTTC. The rearrangement joins TRBV9 to TRBJ2-7; D may be TRBD1 or TRBD2 (5 bases each). This CDR3 is 14 amino acids long. Germline values: CDR1 SGDLS, CDR2 YYNGEE. Trimming removed 4 bases at V and 2 bases at J, with 13 bases between.

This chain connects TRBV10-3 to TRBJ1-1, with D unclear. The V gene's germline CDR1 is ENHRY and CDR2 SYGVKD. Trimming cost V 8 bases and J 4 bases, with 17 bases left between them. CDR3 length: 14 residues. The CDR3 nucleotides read TGTGCCATCGGTTCTTCGGGTTTGGGCACTGAAGCTTTCTTT. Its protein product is CAIGSSGLGTEAFF.

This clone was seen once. DNA of the CDR3: TGCGCCAGCAGCCAAGAAAGGGGCCCAGGAGGCACCATATATTTT. Its protein product is CASSQERGPGGTIYF. The chain has TRBV4-3 and TRBJ1-3, with a weak D call TRBD1 (5 bases). Per the germline V gene, CDR1 is LGHNA and CDR2 is YSLEER. V was cut by 0 bases and J by 9 bases, with 15 bases left in between. The CDR3 is made up of 15 amino acids.

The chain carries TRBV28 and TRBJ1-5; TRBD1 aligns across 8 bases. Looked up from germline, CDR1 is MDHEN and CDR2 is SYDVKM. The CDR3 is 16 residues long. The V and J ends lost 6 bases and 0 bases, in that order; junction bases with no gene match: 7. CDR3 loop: CASRSTGEYSNQPQHF. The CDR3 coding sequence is TGTGCCAGCAGGTCGACAGGGGAATATAGCAATCAGCCCCAGCATTTT.

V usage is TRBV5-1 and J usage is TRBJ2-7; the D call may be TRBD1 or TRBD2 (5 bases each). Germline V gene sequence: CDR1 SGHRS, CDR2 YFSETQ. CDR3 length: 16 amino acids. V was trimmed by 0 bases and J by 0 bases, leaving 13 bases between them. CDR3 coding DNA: TGCGCCAGCAGCTTGGATGGGACCGCCCCCTCCTACGAGCAGTACTTC. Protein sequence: CASSLDGTAPSYEQYF.

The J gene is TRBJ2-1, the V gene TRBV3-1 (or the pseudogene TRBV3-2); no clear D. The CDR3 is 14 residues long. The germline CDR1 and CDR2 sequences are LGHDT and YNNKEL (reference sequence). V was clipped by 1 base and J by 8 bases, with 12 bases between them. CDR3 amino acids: CASSQATRWYEQFF. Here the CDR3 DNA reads TGTGCCAGCAGCCAAGCGACCCGATGGTATGAGCAGTTCTTC.

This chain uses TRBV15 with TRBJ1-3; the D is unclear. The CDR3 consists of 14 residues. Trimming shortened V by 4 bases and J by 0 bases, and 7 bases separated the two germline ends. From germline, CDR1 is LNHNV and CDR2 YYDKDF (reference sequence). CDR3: CATSKASSGNTIYF. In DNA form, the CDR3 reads TGTGCCACCAGCAAGGCAAGCTCTGGAAACACCATATATTTT.

The CDR3 here is CASSQVAGGPAYNEQFF. CDR3 in DNA: TGCGCCAGCAGCCAAGTTGCCGGGGGGCCCGCCTACAATGAGCAGTTCTTC. The genes are TRBV4-1 and TRBJ2-1, with a possible D match to TRBD2 (7 bases). V lost 1 base, J lost 2 bases, and 15 bases lay in between. The CDR3 has 17 amino acids. The germline CDR1 and CDR2 sequences are MGHRA and YSYEKL.

The CDR3: CASSESWGVRNTGELFF. CDR3 sequence (DNA): TGTGCCAGCAGTGAATCCTGGGGAGTAAGGAACACCGGGGAGCTGTTTTTT. This chain links TRBV25-1 with TRBJ2-2, with D possibly being TRBD2 (5 bases). Looked up from germline, CDR1 is MGHDK and CDR2 is SYGVNS. The CDR3 spans 17 residues. The V end lost 1 base, the J end lost 1 base, and 13 bases lay between the germline ends.

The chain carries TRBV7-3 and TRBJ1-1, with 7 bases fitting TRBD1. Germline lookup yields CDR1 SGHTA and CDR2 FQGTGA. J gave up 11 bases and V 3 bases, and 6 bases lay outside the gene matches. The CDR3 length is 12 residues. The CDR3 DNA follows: TGTGCCAGCAGCTTTGAGACAGGGTGGGCTTTCTTT. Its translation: CASSFETGWAFF.

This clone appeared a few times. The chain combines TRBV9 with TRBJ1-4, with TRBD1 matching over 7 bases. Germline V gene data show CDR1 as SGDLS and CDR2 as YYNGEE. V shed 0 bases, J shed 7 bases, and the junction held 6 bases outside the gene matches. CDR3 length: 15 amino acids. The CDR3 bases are TGTGCCAGCAGCGTAGAGGTACAGGGGACTGAAAAACTGTTTTTT. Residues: CASSVEVQGTEKLFF.

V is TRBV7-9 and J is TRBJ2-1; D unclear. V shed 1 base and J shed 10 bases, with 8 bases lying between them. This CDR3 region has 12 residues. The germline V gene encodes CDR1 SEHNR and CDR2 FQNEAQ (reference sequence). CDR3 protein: CASSLDYGEQFF. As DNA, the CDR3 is TGTGCCAGCAGCTTAGACTACGGAGAGCAGTTCTTC. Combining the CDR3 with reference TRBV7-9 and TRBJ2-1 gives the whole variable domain DTGVSQNPRHKITKRGQNVTFRCDPISEHNRLYWYRQTLGQGPEFLTYFQNEAQLEKSRLLSDRFSAERPKGSFSTLEIQRTEQGDSAMYLCASSLDYGEQFFGPGTRLTVL.

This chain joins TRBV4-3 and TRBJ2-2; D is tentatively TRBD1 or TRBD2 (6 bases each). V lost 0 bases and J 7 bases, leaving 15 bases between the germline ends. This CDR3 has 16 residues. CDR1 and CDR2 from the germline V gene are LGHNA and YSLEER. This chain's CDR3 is CASSQDNGGSGGELFF. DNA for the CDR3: TGCGCCAGCAGCCAAGATAACGGGGGCTCGGGCGGGGAGCTGTTTTTT.

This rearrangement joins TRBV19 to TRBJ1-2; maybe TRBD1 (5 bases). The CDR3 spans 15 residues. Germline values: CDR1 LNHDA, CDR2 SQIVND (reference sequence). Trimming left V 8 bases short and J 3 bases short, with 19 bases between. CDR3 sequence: CASLVGADGDYGYTF. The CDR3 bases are TGTGCCAGTTTAGTAGGGGCAGACGGGGACTATGGCTACACCTTC.

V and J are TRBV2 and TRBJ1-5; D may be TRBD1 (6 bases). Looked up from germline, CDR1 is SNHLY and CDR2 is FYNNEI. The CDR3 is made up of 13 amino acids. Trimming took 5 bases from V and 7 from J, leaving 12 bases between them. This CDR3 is CASSQGMRQPQHF. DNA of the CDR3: TGTGCCAGCAGTCAGGGGATGAGGCAGCCCCAGCATTTT.

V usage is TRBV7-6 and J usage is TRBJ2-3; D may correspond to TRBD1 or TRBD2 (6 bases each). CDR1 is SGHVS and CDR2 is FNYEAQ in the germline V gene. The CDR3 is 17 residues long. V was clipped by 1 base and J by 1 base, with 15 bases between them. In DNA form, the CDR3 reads TGTGCCAGCAGCTTAGTCGGTGGGGGGCCGGGCACAGATACGCAGTATTTT. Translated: CASSLVGGGPGTDTQYF.

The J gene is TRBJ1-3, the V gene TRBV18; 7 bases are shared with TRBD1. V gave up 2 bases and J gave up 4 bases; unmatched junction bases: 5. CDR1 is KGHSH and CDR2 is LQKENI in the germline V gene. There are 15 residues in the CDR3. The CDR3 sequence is CASSPATGPGNTIYF. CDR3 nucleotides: TGTGCCAGCTCACCAGCGACAGGGCCGGGAAACACCATATATTTT.

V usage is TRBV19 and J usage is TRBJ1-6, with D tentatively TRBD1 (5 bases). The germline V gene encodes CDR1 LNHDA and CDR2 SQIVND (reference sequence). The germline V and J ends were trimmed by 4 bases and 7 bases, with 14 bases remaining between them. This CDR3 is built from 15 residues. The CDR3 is CASSKTGGGNSPLHF. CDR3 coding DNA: TGTGCCAGTAGTAAGACTGGGGGAGGGAATTCACCCCTCCACTTT.

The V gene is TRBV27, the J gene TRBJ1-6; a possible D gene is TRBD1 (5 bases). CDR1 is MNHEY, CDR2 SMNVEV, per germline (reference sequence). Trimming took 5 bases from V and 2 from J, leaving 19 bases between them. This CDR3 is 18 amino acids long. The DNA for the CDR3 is TGTGCCAGCAGTGGGGGGTCGGGGGTAATTCCCTATAATTCACCCCTCCACTTT. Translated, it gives CASSGGSGVIPYNSPLHF.

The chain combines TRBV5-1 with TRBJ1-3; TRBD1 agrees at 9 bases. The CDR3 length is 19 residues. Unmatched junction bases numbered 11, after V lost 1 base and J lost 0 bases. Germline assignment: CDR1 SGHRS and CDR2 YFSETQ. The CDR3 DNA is TGCGCCAGCAGCTTGCTACCGGGACAGGGCGAGGGCTCTGGAAACACCATATATTTT. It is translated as CASSLLPGQGEGSGNTIYF.

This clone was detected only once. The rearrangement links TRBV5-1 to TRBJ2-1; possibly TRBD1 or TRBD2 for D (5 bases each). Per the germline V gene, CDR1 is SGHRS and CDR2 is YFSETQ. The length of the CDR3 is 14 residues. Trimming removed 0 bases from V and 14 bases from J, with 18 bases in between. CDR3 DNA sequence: TGCGCCAGCAGCTTGGGAGGGGCCGGAGGTGGGAAGTTCTTC. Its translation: CASSLGGAGGGKFF.

This CDR3 reads CSVALTLEDGYTF. The CDR3 region has the DNA TGCAGCGTTGCCCTGACTCTTGAGGATGGCTACACCTTC. V and J are TRBV29-1 and TRBJ1-2; the D is unclear. The length of the CDR3 is 13 residues. Trimming left V 4 bases short and J 6 bases short, with 15 bases between. Germline assignment: CDR1 SQVTM and CDR2 ANQGSEA.

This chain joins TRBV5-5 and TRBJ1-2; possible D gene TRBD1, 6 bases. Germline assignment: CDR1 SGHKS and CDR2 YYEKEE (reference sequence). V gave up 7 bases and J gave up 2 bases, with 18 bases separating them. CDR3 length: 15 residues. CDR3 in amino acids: CASVLLPGDNYGYTF. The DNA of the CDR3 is TGTGCCAGCGTATTACTGCCAGGGGACAACTATGGCTACACCTTC.

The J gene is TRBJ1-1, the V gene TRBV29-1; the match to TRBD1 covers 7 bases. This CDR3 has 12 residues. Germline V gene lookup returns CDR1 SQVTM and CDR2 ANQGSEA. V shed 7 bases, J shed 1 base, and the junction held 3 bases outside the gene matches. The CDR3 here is CSANRGNTEAFF. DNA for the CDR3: TGCAGCGCTAACAGGGGGAACACTGAAGCTTTCTTT.

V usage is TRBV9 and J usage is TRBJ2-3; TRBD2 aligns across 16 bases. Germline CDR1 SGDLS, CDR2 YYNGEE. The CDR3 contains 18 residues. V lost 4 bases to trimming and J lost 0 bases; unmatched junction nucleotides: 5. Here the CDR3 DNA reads TGTGCCAGCAGCCCCGGGACTAGCGGGGGGGCTAGCACAGATACGCAGTATTTT. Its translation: CASSPGTSGGASTDTQYF.

The CDR3 spells CASSTGTGGSEAFF. CDR3 DNA sequence: TGTGCCAGCAGCACTGGGACAGGGGGGAGTGAAGCTTTCTTT. This chain links TRBV5-5 with TRBJ1-1; 11 bases align to TRBD1. Germline V gene data show CDR1 as SGHKS and CDR2 as YYEKEE (reference sequence). V was pared by 4 bases and J by 7 bases, with 6 bases of the junction left unmatched. There are 14 residues in the CDR3.